A selection of T cell receptor beta chains follows, all from one sample in a study of blood T cell repertoires in COVID-19. Data came from immunoSEQ multiplex PCR; TCRdb stores just in-frame clones and leaves some out. In the table there are 350,000 to 550,000 clones, 85% to 90% of which are singletons. The sample consisted of PBMCs or T cells enriched from blood (not recorded which). The receptors stem from a man aged 25 to 45 who had recovered from COVID-19. Each CDR3 is given with its conserved first and last residue. A D gene is named only where the DNA matches it firmly. Expanded clones are given a class, and other clones once, few, many or no size at all.

d_gene	j_gene	v_gene	abundance	CDR3nt	CDR3aa
.	TRBJ1-1	TRBV5-4	.	TGTGCCAGCAGCTTGGCCAAACAAGTGAACACTGAAGCTTTCTTT	CASSLAKQVNTEAFF
.	TRBJ1-2	TRBV2	.	TGTGCCAGCAGTGATGTGTTAGCTTATGGCTACACCTTC	CASSDVLAYGYTF
.	TRBJ2-2	TRBV18	.	TGTGCCAGCTCACCGCAGGGGTTCTACGGGGAGCTGTTTTTT	CASSPQGFYGELFF
TRBD2	TRBJ2-1	TRBV5-5	.	TGTGCCAGCAGCATAGCGGGAGAAACCTACAATGAGCAGTTCTTC	CASSIAGETYNEQFF
TRBD1	TRBJ1-2	TRBV7-2	few	TGTGCCAGCAGCCCAAACACGGGACAGGGGGTAATTCTTGGCTACACCTTC	CASSPNTGQGVILGYTF
.	TRBJ2-2	TRBV11-2	.	TGTGCCAGCAGCTTAGATCCGGGGCTGTTTTTT	CASSLDPGLFF
TRBD1	TRBJ1-2	TRBV7-9	.	TGTGCCAGCAGCTTATTCGGGACAGGGGACTATGGCTACACCTTC	CASSLFGTGDYGYTF
.	TRBJ2-3	TRBV5-1	.	TGCGCCAGCAGCTTGCTAAACAGGGATACGCAGTATTTT	CASSLLNRDTQYF
.	TRBJ2-2	TRBV7-3	.	TGTGCCAGCAGCTTAGATCCGGGATTCGGGGAGCTGTTTTTT	CASSLDPGFGELFF
TRBD1	TRBJ1-6	TRBV28	.	TGTGCCGCAGACAGGGGTTTTAATTCACCCCTCCACTTT	CAADRGFNSPLHF
TRBD1	TRBJ2-1	TRBV7-9	few	TGTGCCAGCAGCTCGCCTAAGGGACAGGGGGCGTGGGAGCAGTTCTTC	CASSSPKGQGAWEQFF
TRBD1	TRBJ1-6	TRBV27	few	TGTGCCAGCCACACCGGGACAGGGATTAGCTCCTATAATTCACCCCTCCACTTT	CASHTGTGISSYNSPLHF
TRBD1	TRBJ2-5	TRBV29-1	.	TGCAGCGTAACGGGACAGGGGGGTGAGACCCAGTACTTC	CSVTGQGGETQYF
TRBD1	TRBJ1-6	TRBV7-9	.	TGTGCCAGCACCCGGGGACAGGTTGATTCACCCCTCCACTTT	CASTRGQVDSPLHF
TRBD1	TRBJ1-5	TRBV19	once	TGTGCCAGCGGACAGGGGTTTACTAATCAGCCCCAGCATTTT	CASGQGFTNQPQHF
TRBD1	TRBJ2-2	TRBV19	few	TGTGCCAGTAGTAGGCGGACAGGGGGTCCCACGGGAACCGGGGAGCTGTTTTTT	CASSRRTGGPTGTGELFF
.	TRBJ2-2	TRBV6-1	.	TGTGCCAGCAGTGAATTCTCCCCCGGGGAGCTGTTTTTT	CASSEFSPGELFF
.	TRBJ2-3	TRBV12-3/TRBV12-4	.	TGTGCCAGCAGCCGACAAGTGGGGGGTACGCAGTATTTT	CASSRQVGGTQYF
TRBD1	TRBJ2-7	TRBV28	.	TGTGCCAGCAGGCCCCCTCGGGACAGGGTGGCCTACGAGCAGTACTTC	CASRPPRDRVAYEQYF
TRBD1	TRBJ1-2	TRBV7-9	once	TGTGCCAGCAGCTTAGGGGGACAGAACTATGGCTACACCTTC	CASSLGGQNYGYTF
.	TRBJ2-7	TRBV14	.	TGTGCCAGCAGCCAAGACTTTCGTATGGCGCAGTACTTC	CASSQDFRMAQYF
.	TRBJ1-6	TRBV3-1/TRBV3-2	.	TGTGCCAGCAGCCAAGCTGACAGCCAATCACCCCTCCACTTT	CASSQADSQSPLHF
TRBD1	TRBJ1-2	TRBV4-1	.	TGCGCCAGCAGCCAAGATCCGGGACAGAAGGATGGCTACACCTTC	CASSQDPGQKDGYTF
TRBD2	TRBJ2-3	TRBV28	.	TGTGCCAGCTGGCTAGCGGGGGAGCCAGATACGCAGTATTTT	CASWLAGEPDTQYF
.	TRBJ1-3	TRBV7-8	.	TGTGCCAGCAGCTCGGGGGACGGCTTTCGGACCATATATTTT	CASSSGDGFRTIYF
.	TRBJ1-4	TRBV19	once	TGTGCCAGTAGTATGGGGGCCACTAATGAAAAACTGTTTTTT	CASSMGATNEKLFF
TRBD2	TRBJ2-3	TRBV24-1	.	TGTGCCACCAGCCGACTAGCAGACACAGATACGCAGTATTTT	CATSRLADTDTQYF
.	TRBJ1-4	TRBV9	.	TGTGCCAGCAGCGAGGGAATGTCAGGGGCGAATGAAAAACTGTTTTTT	CASSEGMSGANEKLFF
TRBD2	TRBJ2-7	TRBV2	.	TGTGCCAGCAGTGATCCAGCGGGAGGGCTGCTCTACTTC	CASSDPAGGLLYF
.	TRBJ1-1	TRBV14	.	TGTGCCAGCAGCCAATCACAAGTAGAAGCTTTCTTT	CASSQSQVEAFF
TRBD2	TRBJ2-2	TRBV15	.	TGTGCCACCAGCAGAGATAGTCCTAGCGGGGGGATAAGGGCCGGGGAGCTGTTTTTT	CATSRDSPSGGIRAGELFF
TRBD2	TRBJ2-1	TRBV28	.	TGTGCCAGTGTGGTAGCGGGAGGTAAAAATGAGCAGTTCTTC	CASVVAGGKNEQFF
TRBD2	TRBJ2-2	TRBV18	.	TGTGCCAGCTCACCGGCGGGGGTAGCCGGGGAGCTGTTTTTT	CASSPAGVAGELFF
TRBD1	TRBJ2-7	TRBV13	.	TGTGCCAGCAGCTCCCGACGGACAGGGGGCTACGAGCAGTACTTC	CASSSRRTGGYEQYF
TRBD1	TRBJ1-2	TRBV2	.	TGTGCCAGCAGTCACCGATTCGAACAGACAGGGGGCAGGGTCTTTTCGCATGGCTACACCTTC	CASSHRFEQTGGRVFSHGYTF
.	TRBJ2-3	TRBV30	.	TGTGCCTGGAGTCCGGGCGGGTTCGCAGATACGCAGTATTTT	CAWSPGGFADTQYF
TRBD1	TRBJ2-7	TRBV9	.	TGTGCCAGCAGCGGGGACAGCCCCGAGCAGTACTTC	CASSGDSPEQYF
TRBD2	TRBJ2-7	TRBV4-1	.	TGCGCCAGCAGCCAAGGACGGGGGGGCGGGAAAAGCTCCTACGAGCAGTACTTC	CASSQGRGGGKSSYEQYF
.	TRBJ2-6	TRBV5-6	.	TGTGCCAGCAGCCTCCTGGCGGGGAGCTCTGGGGCCAACGTCCTGACTTTC	CASSLLAGSSGANVLTF
TRBD2	TRBJ2-1	TRBV3-1/TRBV3-2	.	TGTGCCAGCAGCCCTACTAGCGGGACGACGTACAATGAGCAGTTCTTC	CASSPTSGTTYNEQFF
TRBD2	TRBJ2-1	TRBV19	.	TGTGCCAGTAGTGGGTGGCGGGAGAGGTACAATGAGCAGTTCTTC	CASSGWRERYNEQFF
.	TRBJ2-7	TRBV30	.	TGTGCCTGGACCTCCGGGACTTACTACGAGCAGTACTTC	CAWTSGTYYEQYF
TRBD1	TRBJ1-5	TRBV5-1	.	TGCGCCAGCAGCATTGGGACAGTACCTAGCAATCAGCCCCAGCATTTT	CASSIGTVPSNQPQHF
.	TRBJ1-6	TRBV28	.	TGTGCCAGCAGTTTCCCCAGGGGTAATTCACCCCTCCACTTT	CASSFPRGNSPLHF
.	TRBJ2-7	TRBV4-1	.	TGCGCCAGCAGCCAAGACAGGATCCATTACGAGCAGTACTTC	CASSQDRIHYEQYF
.	TRBJ1-1	TRBV30	once	TGTGCCTGGAGTCTTTCGGGGGGAACTGAAGCTTTCTTT	CAWSLSGGTEAFF
.	TRBJ2-7	TRBV29-1	.	TGCAGCGTTGAAGGGGGCGGAAAATCCTACGAGCAGTACTTC	CSVEGGGKSYEQYF
TRBD2	TRBJ2-5	TRBV24-1	.	TGTGCCACCAGTGATTTGCGGGCTAGCGGGATTGGTCGGGGGACCCAGTACTTC	CATSDLRASGIGRGTQYF
TRBD2	TRBJ2-1	TRBV5-1	.	TGCGCCAGCAGCTTTGGTCCGGGACTAACATACAATGAGCAGTTCTTC	CASSFGPGLTYNEQFF
.	TRBJ1-3	TRBV9	.	TGTGCCAGCAGCCCTTCTTCGAGCTCTGGAAACACCATATATTTT	CASSPSSSSGNTIYF
.	TRBJ1-2	TRBV5-1	.	TGCGCCAGCAGCTTGGCGGGAGGGGATGGGAATGGCTACACCTTC	CASSLAGGDGNGYTF
.	TRBJ2-7	TRBV3-1/TRBV3-2	.	TGTGCCAGCAGCCAAGAGATAGGGGGACCCTACGAGCAGTACTTC	CASSQEIGGPYEQYF
.	TRBJ2-7	TRBV18	.	TGTGCCAGCTCACCCAGTGGGCGAGAGCAGTACTTC	CASSPSGREQYF
TRBD2	TRBJ2-3	TRBV2	.	TGTGCCAGCAGTCCCCCGGGACTAGCGGATAACACAGATACGCAGTATTTT	CASSPPGLADNTDTQYF
.	TRBJ1-5	TRBV24-1	.	TGTGCCACCAGTCACCAGGGCATTCAGCCCCAGCATTTT	CATSHQGIQPQHF
.	TRBJ1-5	TRBV4-1	once	TGCGCCAGCAGCCAAGGCAGCGATCAGCCCCAGCATTTT	CASSQGSDQPQHF